This TCR beta chain was sequenced during a study of T cell changes during pregnancy in multiple sclerosis (dated by TCRdb to between 2019 and 2020). Regarding the research as a whole: In women with multiple sclerosis, the researchers looked at how the T cell repertoire shifted as pregnancy progressed.

This clone was recorded a few times. Its target antigen remains unknown. The input lacks base qualities; no much larger clone sits a single base away. Measured from the cysteine to the phenylalanine, the CDR3 is 15 residues long. The entry retains the CDR3 DNA only, 45 bases that are in frame from base 1. Germline trimming amounts to 5 bases on V and 0 bases on J, with 5 as the count of junction bases outside the gene matches. CDR1 and CDR2, looked up from the germline V gene, are SGHRS and YFSETQ. Library prep was done by the immunoSEQ multiplex PCR assay. What TCRdb holds here is the immuneACCESS table cut down to in-frame rearrangements. Part of the clones is not present; checked against another copy, under half of the missing clones reflect an unresolved V gene, and the others are unexplained. Within this sample are around 81,000 clones, with just under 95% of them counted one time only. The ten largest make up around 3.5% of the sample.

The source of this sequence is a female donor in good health, enrolled as a control in a pregnancy study. The rearranged segments are TRBV5-1 and TRBJ1-5, with 7 junctional bases fitting TRBD1. This sample comprised peripheral blood, obtained after pregnancy. The CDR3 loop reads CASRTTGYSNQPQHF. The sequenced DNA is TGCGCCAGCAGGACGACAGGGTATAGCAATCAGCCCCAGCATTTT.